One and the same sample provided the 14 T cell receptor beta chains below, sequenced in a study of blood T cell repertoires in COVID-19. The table came from immunoSEQ multiplex PCR; TCRdb's copy has only in-frame clones and leaves some out. The sample contains some 220,000 clones, about 85% of which appear only once. The sequencing sample was made of peripheral blood. The source of these receptors is a man in his fifties or sixties who had recovered from COVID-19.

The chain's CDR3 is CASSLKPLPGYNEQFF. The CDR3 coding sequence is TGTGCCAGCAGCCTTAAACCCCTTCCGGGGTACAATGAGCAGTTCTTC. The genes are TRBV5-4 and TRBJ2-1; TRBD2 might be the D (5 bases). The CDR3 consists of 16 residues. Deletions cut 4 bases from V and 4 bases from J, with 18 bases between. Germline lookup yields CDR1 SGHNT and CDR2 YYREEE (reference sequence).

The genes are TRBV28 and TRBJ2-7, with 9 bases that match TRBD1. Trimming at V came to 6 bases and at J to 1 base, leaving 4 bases not matched to a gene. CDR3 length equals 14 residues. The germline V gene encodes CDR1 MDHEN and CDR2 SYDVKM. CDR3 nucleotide sequence: TGTGCCAGCAGGGGGACAGGGAAGTCCTACGAGCAGTACTTC. It specifies CASRGTGKSYEQYF.

The chain couples TRBV7-2 to TRBJ1-5; 7 nucleotides match TRBD1. The germline V gene has CDR1 SGHTA and CDR2 FQGNSA. The trim removed 3 bases at V and 2 bases at J, leaving 10 bases unmatched. The CDR3 is made up of 17 amino acids. CDR3 region: CASSLRPGGQGNQPQHF. CDR3 nucleotide sequence: TGTGCCAGCAGCTTGCGACCCGGAGGACAGGGCAATCAGCCCCAGCATTTT. Supplemented by reference TRBV7-2 and TRBJ1-5, the full variable domain reads GAGVSQSPSNKVTEKGKDVELRCDPISGHTALYWYRQSLGQGLEFLIYFQGNSAPDKSGLPSDRFSAERTGGSVSTLTIQRTQQEDSAVYLCASSLRPGGQGNQPQHFGDGTRLSIL.

This sequence joins TRBV6-5 and TRBJ1-1; TRBD1 matches 10 bases. Germline V gene lookup returns CDR1 MNHEY and CDR2 SVGAGI. This CDR3 is 14 amino acids long. V shed 6 bases and J 7 bases; nucleotides not matched to a gene: 8. This CDR3 reads CASRATTGGNEAFF. The DNA of the CDR3 is TGTGCCAGCAGGGCTACGACAGGGGGCAATGAAGCTTTCTTT.

The chain joins TRBV28 to TRBJ2-1, with TRBD2 identical over 7 bases. This CDR3 region has 15 residues. V was pared by 5 bases and J by 3 bases, with 7 bases of the junction left unmatched. Per the germline V gene, CDR1 is MDHEN and CDR2 is SYDVKM. The CDR3 here is CASSPYSGVYNEQFF. Here the CDR3 DNA reads TGTGCCAGCAGTCCCTACAGCGGGGTCTACAATGAGCAGTTCTTC.

The chain carries TRBV13 and TRBJ2-5, with 7 positions matching TRBD2. Germline V gene lookup returns CDR1 PRHDT and CDR2 FYEKMQ (reference sequence). V was pared by 1 base and J by 2 bases, with 7 bases of the junction left unmatched. The CDR3 runs 16 residues. CDR3 region: CASSLVWGGGQETQYF. The DNA for the CDR3 is TGTGCCAGCAGCTTAGTATGGGGGGGAGGACAAGAGACCCAGTACTTC.

The V call is TRBV6-2 or TRBV6-3, the J call TRBJ2-5; no clear D gene. Germline assignment: CDR1 MNHEY and CDR2 SVGEGT. Trimming took off 6 bases at V and 4 bases at J, with 15 bases between the two ends. The CDR3 totals 14 residues. CDR3 amino acids: CASSGLSKRETQYF. In DNA form, the CDR3 reads TGTGCCAGCAGCGGTCTGAGTAAGCGAGAGACCCAGTACTTC.

V gene TRBV5-4 combines with J gene TRBJ2-1; 9 nucleotides line up with TRBD2. The CDR3 runs to 15 residues. The germline CDR1 and CDR2 sequences are SGHNT and YYREEE (reference sequence). V dropped 4 bases and J dropped 7; count of bases not matched to a gene: 9. In DNA, the CDR3 is TGTGCCAGCAGCCGTGGGCGGGAGGGCCTGAATGAGCAGTTCTTC. This codes for CASSRGREGLNEQFF.

The chain recombines TRBV6-2 or TRBV6-3 with TRBJ2-2; TRBD2 matches 8 bases. This CDR3 has 17 residues. The germline V gene has CDR1 MNHEY and CDR2 SVGEGT. J was trimmed by 3 bases and V by 0 bases; bases with no gene match: 6. Here the CDR3 reads CASSYSSGRADTGELFF. CDR3 nucleotides: TGTGCCAGCAGTTACTCGAGCGGGAGAGCGGACACCGGGGAGCTGTTTTTT.

The chain joins TRBV29-1 to TRBJ2-7; TRBD2 is a possible D gene (6 bases). The CDR3 has 13 residues. V lost 5 bases and J lost 2, with 13 bases in between. Germline assignment: CDR1 SQVTM and CDR2 ANQGSEA. The DNA of the CDR3 is TGCAGCGTTTGGGAGGTTGCGGCCTACGAGCAGTACTTC. Residues: CSVWEVAAYEQYF.

The CDR3 here is CASSPGGGAKETQYF. The CDR3 nucleotides read TGTGCCAGCAGTCCCGGCGGGGGGGCGAAAGAGACCCAGTACTTC. The chain joins TRBV28 to TRBJ2-5; 9 bases match TRBD2. Looked up from germline, CDR1 is MDHEN and CDR2 is SYDVKM. The CDR3 covers 15 residues. The V gene end was trimmed by 5 bases and the J gene end by 3 bases; junction bases not matched to a gene: 7.

The J gene is TRBJ1-5, the V gene TRBV6-1, with 9 bases lining up with TRBD1. This CDR3 region has 16 residues. The ends lost 2 bases at V and 4 bases at J; junction bases unmatched: 6. Germline-derived CDR1 and CDR2 are MNHNS and SASEGT. The CDR3 DNA reads TGTGCCAGCAGTGAACCCCCGGGACAGGGAAATCAGCCCCAGCATTTT. It yields the protein CASSEPPGQGNQPQHF.

This clone was counted only a few times. This chain links TRBV2 with TRBJ1-5, with no clear D. V was cut by 4 bases and J by 1 base, with 8 bases left in between. Germline CDR1 is SNHLY and CDR2 is FYNNEI. The CDR3 covers 14 residues. CDR3 in amino acids: CASSGPYSNQPQHF. CDR3 coding DNA: TGTGCCAGCAGTGGGCCTTACAGCAATCAGCCCCAGCATTTT. Drawing the rest from reference TRBV2 and TRBJ1-5, the complete variable domain is EPEVTQTPSHQVTQMGQEVILRCVPISNHLYFYWYRQILGQKVEFLVSFYNNEISEKSEIFDDQFSVERPDGSNFTLKIRSTKLEDSAMYFCASSGPYSNQPQHFGDGTRLSIL.

The J gene is TRBJ1-1, the V gene TRBV4-1; a possible D gene is TRBD1 (5 bases). Germline V lookup: CDR1 MGHRA, CDR2 YSYEKL. The CDR3 runs to 14 residues. The V end lost 4 bases, the J end lost 7 bases, and 16 bases lay between the germline ends. In nucleotides, the CDR3 is TGCGCCAGCAGCCTGGGGGACTATCTTGGTGAAGCTTTCTTT. Its translation is CASSLGDYLGEAFF.